This TCR beta chain was recovered during a study of T-cell reconstitution after alpha-beta-depleted transplantation in children. Broader study findings: Where alpha-beta T cells came from about two months after transplant was reportedly several hundred expanded graft clones. Surviving recipient T cells and thymic progenitors produced the high day-60 TCRbeta diversity seen in some patients.

V lost 0 bases and J 2 bases, leaving 10 bases between the germline ends. The germline V gene encodes CDR1 DFQATT and CDR2 SNEGSKA (reference sequence). This CDR3 comprises 15 residues. There are a few counts of this clonotype. Its antigen is unknown. Unique molecular identifiers were built into the TCRbeta library. TCRdb itself ran the PCR reads through MiXCR, one entry per CDR3 protein. This table holds approximately 89,000 distinct CDR3 sequences, around 15% found once. The receptor's source is a male patient aged 2 to 9 who had a stem cell transplant for acute lymphoblastic leukemia, so the T cells may come from the graft donor. Sequences were derived from PBMCs, mostly from graft donor cells, sampled 180 days after TCRalphabeta/CD19-depleted stem cell transplant. The J gene is TRBJ2-2, the V gene TRBV20-1; the D is unclear. Here the CDR3 DNA reads TGCAGTGCTAGAGATGGTAGATTAAACACCGGGGAGCTGTTTTTT. As protein: CSARDGRLNTGELFF.